One sample yielded the 16 T cell receptor beta chains listed below, sequenced in a study of T cells after yellow fever vaccination. TCRdb reprocessed the 5' RACE reads with MiXCR, giving one entry per CDR3 protein. Of tens of thousands of distinct CDR3 sequences listed, roughly 7% are singletons. The sequenced sample was CD8+ T cells sorted from PBMCs, obtained 9 to 11 days after the first yellow fever vaccination. These receptors were taken from a man younger than 30 who received the YFV17D yellow fever vaccine.

This clonotype was detected a few times. This chain links TRBV5-4 with TRBJ1-6; perhaps TRBD1 as D (5 bases). V gave up 3 bases and J gave up 12 bases, with 22 bases separating them. Per germline, CDR1 SGHNT and CDR2 YYREEE (reference sequence). CDR3 length: 16 amino acids. The CDR3 loop is CASSSTSGTEKRPLHF. Written as DNA, the CDR3 is TGTGCCAGCAGCTCGACCTCCGGGACCGAGAAAAGACCCCTCCACTTT.

The chain recombines TRBV11-2 with TRBJ1-1; D remains unclear. The ends were cut back, 1 base at V and 0 bases at J, with 9 bases in the middle. Per the germline V gene, CDR1 is SGHAT and CDR2 is FQNNGV. This CDR3 spans 15 amino acids. The CDR3 DNA reads as TGTGCCAGCAGCTTAGTTGCAGATCTGAACACTGAAGCTTTCTTT. This encodes CASSLVADLNTEAFF.

This clonotype was counted ten times or more. The chain has TRBV4-1 and TRBJ2-7; 8 bases align to TRBD2. CDR1 and CDR2 from the germline V gene are MGHRA and YSYEKL. The CDR3 extends over 15 amino acids. With V trimmed by 0 bases and J by 3 bases, 4 bases remained unmatched. As DNA, the CDR3 is TGCGCCAGCAGCCAAGAGGGACTAGGGCGCTACGAGCAGTACTTC. This gives the protein CASSQEGLGRYEQYF.

The CDR3 DNA is TGCGCCAGCAGCTTGAATTGGGGTTCCTACGAGCAGTACTTC. Encoded protein: CASSLNWGSYEQYF. The rearrangement joins TRBV5-1 to TRBJ2-7; D unclear. The CDR3 runs 14 residues. Germline V gene lookup returns CDR1 SGHRS and CDR2 YFSETQ. Trimming cost V 1 base and J 1 base, with 9 bases left between them. The entire variable domain, with the rest obtained from reference TRBV5-1 and TRBJ2-7, is as follows: KAGVTQTPRYLIKTRGQQVTLSCSPISGHRSVSWYQQTPGQGLQFLFEYFSETQRNKGNFPGRFSGRQFSNSRSEMNVSTLELGDSALYLCASSLNWGSYEQYFGPGTRLTVT.

In this sample, this clonotype turned up many times. The chain couples TRBV19 to TRBJ1-1; TRBD1 agrees at 8 bases. The CDR3 is made up of 15 amino acids. Per germline, CDR1 LNHDA and CDR2 SQIVND (reference sequence). V gave up 0 bases and J gave up 8 bases; unmatched junction bases: 8. The CDR3 DNA follows: TGTGCCAGTAGTATAGATAAGGACAGGGTTCGAGAAGCTTTCTTT. Amino acids: CASSIDKDRVREAFF.

A few counts support this clonotype. The rearrangement joins TRBV6-5 to TRBJ2-5, with TRBD2 matching 8 bases. CDR1 and CDR2 from the germline V gene are MNHEY and SVGAGI. V shed 2 bases, J shed 0 bases, and the junction held 2 bases outside the gene matches. The CDR3 spans 15 residues. CDR3 sequence reads: CASSYTAGDQETQYF. In nucleotides, the CDR3 is TGTGCCAGCAGTTACACAGCGGGGGACCAAGAGACCCAGTACTTC.

This clonotype was found many times. The V call is TRBV20-1, the J call TRBJ2-5, with D possibly being TRBD2 (7 bases). V lost 6 bases and J lost 4, with 24 bases in between. Germline assignment: CDR1 DFQATT and CDR2 SNEGSKA (reference sequence). The CDR3 spans 16 residues. The DNA of the CDR3 is TGCAGTGCCCATCCCGGGCCGGGGGGCCTGGGAGAGACCCAGTACTTC. Protein sequence: CSAHPGPGGLGETQYF.

The genes are TRBV5-5 and TRBJ1-1, with D maybe TRBD1 (6 bases). Trimming cost V 5 bases and J 7 bases, with 12 bases left between them. CDR1 and CDR2 from the germline V gene are SGHKS and YYEKEE (reference sequence). The CDR3 has 12 amino acids. The CDR3 spells CASRGGPFEAFF. As DNA, the CDR3 is TGTGCCAGCAGGGGGGGGCCCTTTGAAGCTTTCTTT. Using reference TRBV5-5 and TRBJ1-1 for the parts outside the CDR3, the full variable domain is DAGVTQSPTHLIKTRGQQVTLRCSPISGHKSVSWYQQVLGQGPQFIFQYYEKEERGRGNFPDRFSARQFPNYSSELNVNALLLGDSALYLCASRGGPFEAFFGQGTRLTVV.

This clonotype was seen a handful of times. The rearrangement joins TRBV19 to TRBJ2-2; D gene unclear. Trimming stripped 5 bases from V and 6 bases from J, with 13 bases between. The V gene's germline CDR1 is LNHDA and CDR2 SQIVND (reference sequence). This CDR3 is built from 14 residues. CDR3 DNA: TGTGCCAGTAGTTGGGGTCTAACCGCCGGGGAGCTGTTTTTT. Protein: CASSWGLTAGELFF.

This clonotype has ten or more counts. The chain is built from TRBV7-3 and TRBJ2-1; TRBD1 might be the D (7 bases). V lost 5 bases and J lost 8, with 22 bases in between. CDR1 is SGHTA and CDR2 is FQGTGA in the germline V gene. The CDR3 is 16 amino acids. This chain's CDR3 is CASSPRRAGGLDEQFF. The CDR3 region has the DNA TGTGCCAGCAGCCCGAGGAGGGCAGGGGGGCTGGATGAGCAGTTCTTC.

There are a few counts of this clonotype. The genes are TRBV7-3 and TRBJ2-7; TRBD2 is a possible D gene (5 bases). Trimming removed 0 bases at V and 5 bases at J, with 14 bases between. The CDR3 loop spans 15 amino acids. Germline V gene lookup returns CDR1 SGHTA and CDR2 FQGTGA. The CDR3 is CASSLTSTGWDEQYF. In DNA form, the CDR3 reads TGTGCCAGCAGCTTAACATCCACGGGATGGGACGAGCAGTACTTC. Full variable domain (rest looked up from reference TRBV7-3 and TRBJ2-7): GAGVSQTPSNKVTEKGKYVELRCDPISGHTALYWYRQSLGQGPEFLIYFQGTGAADDSGLPNDRFFAVRPEGSVSTLKIQRTERGDSAVYLCASSLTSTGWDEQYFGPGTRLTVT.

This clonotype was picked up a small number of times. The rearrangement links TRBV4-1 to TRBJ1-6, with D unresolved. V gave up 1 base and J gave up 0 bases, with 7 bases separating them. Per the germline V gene, CDR1 is MGHRA and CDR2 is YSYEKL. CDR3 size: 16 residues. CDR3 protein: CASSQVTSSYNSPLHF. The CDR3 coding sequence is TGCGCCAGCAGCCAAGTGACGAGCTCCTATAATTCACCCCTCCACTTT.

In this sample, this clonotype turned up many times. V gene TRBV4-3 combines with J gene TRBJ1-4, with 7 bases identical to TRBD1. CDR1 and CDR2 from the germline V gene are LGHNA and YSLEER. V gave up 4 bases and J gave up 3 bases; unmatched junction bases: 8. This CDR3 region has 16 residues. In DNA form, the CDR3 reads TGCGCCAGCAGCCCGCGACAGGGAAGAGCTAATGAAAAACTGTTTTTT. Amino acids: CASSPRQGRANEKLFF.

This clonotype has ten or more counts. This chain links TRBV24-1 with TRBJ2-1, with D possibly matching TRBD1 (6 bases). The germline CDR1 and CDR2 sequences are KGHDR and SFDVKD. This CDR3 comprises 13 residues. V dropped 0 bases and J dropped 8 bases, with 7 bases sitting between them. CDR3 region: CATSDLQGYEQFF. In DNA, the CDR3 is TGTGCCACCAGTGATTTGCAGGGGTATGAGCAGTTCTTC.

This clonotype was seen repeatedly, ten times or more. The gene calls are TRBV4-1 and TRBJ1-2; weak D call: TRBD1 (6 bases). CDR1 is MGHRA, CDR2 YSYEKL, per germline. V lost 0 bases to trimming and J lost 4 bases, with 6 bases between them. This CDR3 spans 13 amino acids. The CDR3 nucleotides read TGCGCCAGCAGCCAAGAGACAGGCTATGGCTACACCTTC. This sequence encodes CASSQETGYGYTF.

This clonotype appeared a few times. The chain combines TRBV7-9 with TRBJ1-3; no clear D gene. This CDR3 contains 15 residues. V was shortened by 5 bases and J by 0 bases, with 11 bases between the two germline ends. The germline V gene has CDR1 SEHNR and CDR2 FQNEAQ (reference sequence). The CDR3 nucleotides are TGTGCCAGCAGCCCCACCCAGAACTCTGGAAACACCATATATTTT. Translating gives CASSPTQNSGNTIYF.